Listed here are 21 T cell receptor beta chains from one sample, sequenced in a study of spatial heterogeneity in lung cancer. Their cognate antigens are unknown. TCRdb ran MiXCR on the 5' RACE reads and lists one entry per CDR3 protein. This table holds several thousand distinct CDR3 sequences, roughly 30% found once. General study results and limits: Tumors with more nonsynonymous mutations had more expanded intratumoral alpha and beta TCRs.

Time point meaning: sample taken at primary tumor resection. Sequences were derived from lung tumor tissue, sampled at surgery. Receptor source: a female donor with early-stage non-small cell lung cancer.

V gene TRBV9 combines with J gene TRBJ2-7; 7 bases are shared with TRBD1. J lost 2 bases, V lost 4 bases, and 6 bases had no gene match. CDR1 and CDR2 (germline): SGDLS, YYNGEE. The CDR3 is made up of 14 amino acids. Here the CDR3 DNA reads TGTGCCAGCAGCATCCGGGACAGACCCTACGAGCAGTACTTC. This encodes CASSIRDRPYEQYF.

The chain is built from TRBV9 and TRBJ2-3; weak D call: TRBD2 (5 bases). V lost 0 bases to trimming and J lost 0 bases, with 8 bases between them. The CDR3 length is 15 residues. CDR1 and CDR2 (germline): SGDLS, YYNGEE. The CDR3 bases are TGTGCCAGCAGCGTAGACGGGAAAAGCACAGATACGCAGTATTTT. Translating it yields CASSVDGKSTDTQYF.

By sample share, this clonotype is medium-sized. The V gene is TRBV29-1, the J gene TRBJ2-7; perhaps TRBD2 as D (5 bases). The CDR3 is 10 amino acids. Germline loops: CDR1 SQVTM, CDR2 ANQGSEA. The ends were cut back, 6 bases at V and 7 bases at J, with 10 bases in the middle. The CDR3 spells CSVGSGEQYF. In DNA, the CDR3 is TGCAGCGTGGGGTCGGGGGAGCAGTACTTC.

CDR3 DNA: TGCGCCAGCAGCTTGATCAATGAGCAGTTCTTC. Translating gives CASSLINEQFF. The chain has TRBV5-1 and TRBJ2-1; no definite D call. The V gene's germline CDR1 is SGHRS and CDR2 YFSETQ. This CDR3 spans 11 amino acids. The V end lost 1 base, the J end lost 6 bases, and 2 bases lay between the germline ends.

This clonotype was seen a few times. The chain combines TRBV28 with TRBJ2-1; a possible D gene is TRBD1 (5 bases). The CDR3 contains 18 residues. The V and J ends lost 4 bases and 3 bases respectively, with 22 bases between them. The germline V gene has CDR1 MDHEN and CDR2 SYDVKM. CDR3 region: CASSSRRILLRGYNEQFF. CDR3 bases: TGTGCCAGCAGTTCCCGAAGGATCCTCCTTAGGGGCTACAATGAGCAGTTCTTC.

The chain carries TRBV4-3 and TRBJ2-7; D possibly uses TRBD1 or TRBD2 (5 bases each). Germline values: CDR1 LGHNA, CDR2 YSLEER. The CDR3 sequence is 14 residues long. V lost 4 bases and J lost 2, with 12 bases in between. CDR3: CASSLRDGPYEQYF. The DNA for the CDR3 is TGCGCCAGCAGCCTTCGGGACGGCCCCTACGAGCAGTACTTC.

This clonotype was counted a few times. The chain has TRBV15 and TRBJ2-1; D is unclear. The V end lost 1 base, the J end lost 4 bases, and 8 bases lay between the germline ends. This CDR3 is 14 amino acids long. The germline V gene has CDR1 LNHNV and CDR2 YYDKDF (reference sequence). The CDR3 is CATSRVTVYNEQFF. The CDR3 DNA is TGTGCCACCAGCAGAGTCACAGTTTACAATGAGCAGTTCTTC. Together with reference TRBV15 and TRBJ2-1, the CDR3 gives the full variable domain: DAMVIQNPRYQVTQFGKPVTLSCSQTLNHNVMYWYQQKSSQAPKLLFHYYDKDFNNEADTPDNFQSRRPNTSFCFLDIRSPGLGDTAMYLCATSRVTVYNEQFFGPGTRLTVL.

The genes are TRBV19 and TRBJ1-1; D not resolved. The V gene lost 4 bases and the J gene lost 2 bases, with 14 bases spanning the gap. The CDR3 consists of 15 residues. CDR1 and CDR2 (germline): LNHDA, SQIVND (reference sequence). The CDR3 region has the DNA TGTGCCAGTAGTACCTTGTCCCGGTCTAACACTGAAGCTTTCTTT. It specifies CASSTLSRSNTEAFF. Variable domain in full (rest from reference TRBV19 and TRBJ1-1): DGGITQSPKYLFRKEGQNVTLSCEQNLNHDAMYWYRQDPGQGLRLIYYSQIVNDFQKGDIAEGYSVSREKKESFPLTVTSAQKNPTAFYLCASSTLSRSNTEAFFGQGTRLTVV.

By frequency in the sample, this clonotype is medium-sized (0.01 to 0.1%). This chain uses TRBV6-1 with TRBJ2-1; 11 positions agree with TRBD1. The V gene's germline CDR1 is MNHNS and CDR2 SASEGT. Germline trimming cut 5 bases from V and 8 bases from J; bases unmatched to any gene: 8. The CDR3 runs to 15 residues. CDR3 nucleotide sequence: TGTGCCAGCAGTACCGGGACAGGGGGGTCGGATGAGCAGTTCTTC. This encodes CASSTGTGGSDEQFF.

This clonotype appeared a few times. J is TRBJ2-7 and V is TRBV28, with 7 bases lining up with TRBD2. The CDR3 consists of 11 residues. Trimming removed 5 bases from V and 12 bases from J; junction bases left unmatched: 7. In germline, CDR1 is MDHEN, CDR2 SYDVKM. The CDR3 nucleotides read TGTGCCAGCAGTCTTAGCGGGCGGCGGTACTTC. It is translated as CASSLSGRRYF.

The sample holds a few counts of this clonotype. CDR3 loop: CASSPPGGGRRKNEQFF. As DNA, the CDR3 is TGTGCCAGCAGTCCCCCAGGTGGCGGGAGGCGAAAGAATGAGCAGTTCTTC. The J gene is TRBJ2-1, the V gene TRBV12-3 or TRBV12-4; TRBD2 matches 8 bases. The V gene end was trimmed by 5 bases and the J gene end by 7 bases; junction bases not matched to a gene: 16. The CDR3 totals 17 residues.

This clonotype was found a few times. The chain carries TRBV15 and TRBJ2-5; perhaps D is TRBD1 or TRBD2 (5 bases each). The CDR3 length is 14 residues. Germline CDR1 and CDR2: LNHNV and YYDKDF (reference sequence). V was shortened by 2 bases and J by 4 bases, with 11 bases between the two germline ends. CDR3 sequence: CATSRTGTAETQYF. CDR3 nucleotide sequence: TGTGCCACCAGCAGAACCGGGACGGCAGAGACCCAGTACTTC.

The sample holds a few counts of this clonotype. CDR3 nucleotide sequence: TGTGCCAGCAGCGCCGGGACAGGGGACTACGAGCAGTACTTC. Amino acids: CASSAGTGDYEQYF. The chain uses TRBV9 and TRBJ2-7, with 10 bases identical to TRBD1. The V gene's germline CDR1 is SGDLS and CDR2 YYNGEE. Trimming took 3 bases from V and 3 from J; bases not matched to a gene: 3. CDR3 length: 14 amino acids.

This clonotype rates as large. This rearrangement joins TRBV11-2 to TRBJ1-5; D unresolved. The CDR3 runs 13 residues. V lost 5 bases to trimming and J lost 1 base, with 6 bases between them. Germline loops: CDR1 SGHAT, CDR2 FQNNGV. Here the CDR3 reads CASSPRSNQPQHF. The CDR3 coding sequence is TGTGCCAGCAGCCCCCGAAGCAATCAGCCCCAGCATTTT.

CDR3 nucleotides: TGTGCCAGCAGCTTGGTCGTTACTAGCACAGATACGCAGTATTTT. Translated: CASSLVVTSTDTQYF. The chain has TRBV5-4 and TRBJ2-3; D ambiguous. With 0 bases removed from V and 0 bases from J, the gap between germline ends came to 8 bases. This CDR3 spans 15 amino acids. Germline V gene data show CDR1 as SGHNT and CDR2 as YYREEE (reference sequence).

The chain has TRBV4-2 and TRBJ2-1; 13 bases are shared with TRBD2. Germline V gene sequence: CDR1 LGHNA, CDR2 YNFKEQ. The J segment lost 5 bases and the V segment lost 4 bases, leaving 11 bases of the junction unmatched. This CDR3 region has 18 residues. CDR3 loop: CASSRERITSGGDNEQFF. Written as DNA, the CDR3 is TGTGCCAGCAGCCGAGAAAGGATAACTAGCGGGGGGGACAATGAGCAGTTCTTC.

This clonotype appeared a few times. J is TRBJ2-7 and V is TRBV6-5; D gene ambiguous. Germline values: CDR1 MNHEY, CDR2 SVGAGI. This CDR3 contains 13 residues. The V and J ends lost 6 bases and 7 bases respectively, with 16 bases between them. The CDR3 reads CASRRTGVGEQYF. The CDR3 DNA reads TGTGCCAGCAGGCGTACTGGGGTTGGTGAGCAGTACTTC.

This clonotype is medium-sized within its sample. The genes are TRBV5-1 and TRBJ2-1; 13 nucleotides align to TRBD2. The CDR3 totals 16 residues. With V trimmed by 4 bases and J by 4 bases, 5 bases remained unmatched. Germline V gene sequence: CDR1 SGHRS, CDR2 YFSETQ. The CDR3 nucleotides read TGCGCCAGCAGCATCCCGGGACTAGCGGGGTACAATGAGCAGTTCTTC. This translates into CASSIPGLAGYNEQFF.

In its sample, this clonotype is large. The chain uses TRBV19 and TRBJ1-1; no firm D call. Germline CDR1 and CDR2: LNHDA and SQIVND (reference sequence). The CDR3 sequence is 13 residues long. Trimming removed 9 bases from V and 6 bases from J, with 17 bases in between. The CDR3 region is CASKNLRRAEAFF. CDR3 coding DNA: TGTGCCAGCAAAAATCTGAGACGTGCTGAAGCTTTCTTT.

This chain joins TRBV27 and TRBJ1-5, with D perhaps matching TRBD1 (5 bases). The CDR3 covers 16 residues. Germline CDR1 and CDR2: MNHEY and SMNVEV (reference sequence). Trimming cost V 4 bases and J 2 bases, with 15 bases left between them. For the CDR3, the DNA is TGTGCCAGCAGTTCCCTCGGGACTTTGGGCAATCAGCCCCAGCATTTT. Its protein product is CASSSLGTLGNQPQHF.

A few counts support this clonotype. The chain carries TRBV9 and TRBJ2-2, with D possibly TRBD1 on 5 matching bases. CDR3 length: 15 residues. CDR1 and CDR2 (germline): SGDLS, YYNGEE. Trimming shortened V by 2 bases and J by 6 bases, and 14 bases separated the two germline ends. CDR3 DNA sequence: TGTGCCAGCAGCGTCGGACCCCAGGGCGCCGGGGAGCTGTTTTTT. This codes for CASSVGPQGAGELFF.